This T cell receptor beta chain was recovered during a study of T cells in Graves' hyperthyroidism and ophthalmopathy. Clinical symptoms, serum thyroxine and TRAb, thyroid ultrasound and orbital computed tomography together formed the diagnostic basis. PBMCs stemmed from approximately 9.1 ml fresh peripheral blood. Study-level points and caveats: Ophthalmopathy was identified by the model a median about six months ahead of onset.

A note on this clonotype: Its cognate antigen is unknown.

This CDR3 comprises 14 residues. The J segment lost 7 bases and the V segment lost 5 bases, leaving 9 bases of the junction unmatched. The germline CDR1 and CDR2 sequences are DFQATT and SNEGSKA (reference sequence). Researchers took RNA transcripts and amplified the TCR beta CDR3 regions from them. HTBI primers were used for first-round RT-PCR of the TCR CDR3. TCRdb reprocessed the multiplex PCR reads with MiXCR, giving one entry per CDR3 protein. The sample yields around 520,000 distinct CDR3 sequences, about 14% seen once. This clonotype originated in a woman aged 40 to 50 with Graves' hyperthyroidism. The chain joins TRBV20-1 to TRBJ2-2; 8 nucleotides match TRBD2. Sequencing input: blood. The DNA of the CDR3 is TGCAGTGCTGGGGGACTAGGAAGAGGCGGGGAGCTGTTTTTT. Translated, it gives CSAGGLGRGGELFF.